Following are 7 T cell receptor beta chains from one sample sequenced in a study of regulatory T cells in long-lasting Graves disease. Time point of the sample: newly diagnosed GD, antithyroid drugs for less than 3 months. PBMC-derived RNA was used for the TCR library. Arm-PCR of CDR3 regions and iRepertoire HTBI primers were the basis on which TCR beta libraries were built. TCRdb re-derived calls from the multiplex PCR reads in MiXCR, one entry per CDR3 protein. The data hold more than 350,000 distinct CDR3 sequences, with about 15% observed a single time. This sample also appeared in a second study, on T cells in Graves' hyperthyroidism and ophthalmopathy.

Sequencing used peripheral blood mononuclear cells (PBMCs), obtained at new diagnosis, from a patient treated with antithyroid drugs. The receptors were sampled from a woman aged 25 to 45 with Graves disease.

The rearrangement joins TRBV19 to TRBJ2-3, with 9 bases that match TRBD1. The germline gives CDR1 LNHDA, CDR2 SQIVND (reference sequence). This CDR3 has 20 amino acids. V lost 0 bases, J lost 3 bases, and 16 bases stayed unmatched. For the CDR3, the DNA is TGTGCCAGTAGTATAGAGGGACGGCCCATGACAGGGGGGAGAACAGATACGCAGTATTTT. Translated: CASSIEGRPMTGGRTDTQYF.

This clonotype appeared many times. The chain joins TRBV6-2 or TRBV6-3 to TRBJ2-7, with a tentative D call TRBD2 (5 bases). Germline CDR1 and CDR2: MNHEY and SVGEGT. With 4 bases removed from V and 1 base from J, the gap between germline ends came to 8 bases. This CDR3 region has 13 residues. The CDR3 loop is CASSSLDSYEQYF. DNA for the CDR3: TGTGCCAGCAGTTCACTAGATTCCTACGAGCAGTACTTC.

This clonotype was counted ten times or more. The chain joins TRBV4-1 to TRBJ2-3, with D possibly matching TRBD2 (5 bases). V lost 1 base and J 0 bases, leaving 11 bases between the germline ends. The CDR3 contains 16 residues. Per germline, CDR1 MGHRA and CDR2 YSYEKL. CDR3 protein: CASSQGSGFSTDTQYF. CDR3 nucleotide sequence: TGCGCCAGCAGCCAAGGGTCGGGGTTTAGCACAGATACGCAGTATTTT.

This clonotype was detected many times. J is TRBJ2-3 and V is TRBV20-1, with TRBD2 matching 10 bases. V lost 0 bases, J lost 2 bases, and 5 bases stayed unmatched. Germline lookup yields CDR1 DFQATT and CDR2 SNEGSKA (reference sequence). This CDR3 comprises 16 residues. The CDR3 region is CSARDLGLADTDTQYF. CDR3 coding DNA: TGCAGTGCTAGAGATTTAGGACTAGCGGACACAGATACGCAGTATTTT.

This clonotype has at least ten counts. DNA for the CDR3: TGTGCCAGCAGCGTCAAGTTGAACACTGAAGCTTTCTTT. Its translation is CASSVKLNTEAFF. The chain is built from TRBV7-8 and TRBJ1-1; D is unclear. The length of the CDR3 is 13 residues. Trimming shortened V by 5 bases and J by 0 bases, and 7 bases separated the two germline ends. Germline loops: CDR1 SGHVS, CDR2 FQNEAQ.

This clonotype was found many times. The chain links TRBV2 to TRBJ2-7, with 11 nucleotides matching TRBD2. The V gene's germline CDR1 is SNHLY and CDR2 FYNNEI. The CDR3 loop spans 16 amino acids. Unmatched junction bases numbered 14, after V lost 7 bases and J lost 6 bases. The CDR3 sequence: CASTPGLAARGREQYF. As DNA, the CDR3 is TGTGCCAGCACCCCGGGACTAGCGGCCCGGGGGCGCGAGCAGTACTTC.

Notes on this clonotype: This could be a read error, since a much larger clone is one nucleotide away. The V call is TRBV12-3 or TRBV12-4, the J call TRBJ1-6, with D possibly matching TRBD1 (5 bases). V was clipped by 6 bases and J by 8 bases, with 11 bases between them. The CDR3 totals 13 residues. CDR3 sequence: CASSLIRDSPLHF. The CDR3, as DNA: TGTGCCAGCAGCCTCATCAGGGATTCACCCCTCCACTTT.